A single T cell receptor (beta chain) is shown here with its context. The antigen is unknown. Method: immunoSEQ multiplex PCR; TCRdb's copy keeps in-frame clones and lacks some. Among 85,000 to 130,000 clones listed, roughly 80% were seen once. The data belong to a study of T cell clones after liver transplantation. Study-wide context: Immunosuppression withdrawal was tried within 2 years after liver transplantation in this trial. TCRbeta sequencing after a pre-transplant mixed lymphocyte reaction identified graft-donor-reactive clones, later tracked in post-transplant blood. Study results and limitations: In a couple of subjects, few donor cells limited the measurable donor-reactive repertoire. Graft donor-reactive T cells may have migrated into the graft rather than being deleted.

The material sequenced was CD4+ T cells from blood, taken before liver transplant. This TCR came from a human donor who received a liver transplant.

The DNA for the CDR3 is TGTGCCAGTAGTGTCGGGACGCTCTACACTGAAGCTTTCTTT. The encoded protein is CASSVGTLYTEAFF. J is TRBJ1-1 and V is TRBV19; possibly TRBD1 for D (5 bases). V was cut by 5 bases and J by 3 bases, with 13 bases left in between. Germline CDR1 and CDR2: LNHDA and SQIVND (reference sequence). The CDR3 extends over 14 amino acids.